The present TCR beta chain was sequenced within a study of tumor-infiltrating lymphocytes in oesophageal squamous cell carcinoma (dated by TCRdb to between 2015 and 2016). Notes on this clonotype: Its antigen is currently not known. The input lacks base qualities; no much larger clone sits a single base away.

CDR1 MNHNS and CDR2 SASEGT are derived from the germline V gene. The cysteine opens and the phenylalanine closes a CDR3 of 14 amino acids. CDR3 DNA only is kept here, 42 bases in frame from base 1. Libraries came from PCR. TCRdb records Illumina HiSeq 2000 as the sequencer. TCRdb applied fastp at Q25 and MiXCR to the public reads, then kept only in-frame beta chains. A single entry per CDR3 protein holds the most common genes and DNA from its merged rows. The sample yields about 14,000 distinct CDR3 sequences; 46% were counted once. Clones ranked in the top ten supply more than 40% of the sample. The rearranged segments are TRBV6-1 and TRBJ2-1; 8 nucleotides in the junction match TRBD2. Near its end, the DNA agrees better with TRBJ2-7, so the J call may be wrong. Specimen: blood. The TCR was taken from a male donor with esophageal squamous cell carcinoma. The DNA is as follows: TGTGCCAGCAGACCCCTGCGGGAGGTGTATGAGCAGTACTTC. Translated, it gives CASRPLREVYEQYF.